This section outlines one TCR beta chain sequence together with its context. Antigen: not known. The data belong to a study of cytomegalovirus exposure and HLA in healthy donors. Study context: In an early release, HLA-typed donors contributed some 80 million unique TCR sequences.

Regarding the study as a whole: For TCR beta chains, V- and J-gene trimming was later linked to a missense DCLRE1C variant.

CDR1 and CDR2 (germline): SGDLS, YYNGEE. This CDR3 is 17 amino acids long. V dropped 4 bases and J dropped 1 base, with 19 bases sitting between them. A multiplex PCR was run with 60 Vbeta primers and 13 Jbeta primers. Sequencing used immunoSEQ multiplex PCR; TCRdb keeps in-frame clones, though not all of them. The table lists 150,000 to 200,000 clones, 75% of them singletons. Sequenced: PBMCs. The rearrangement uses TRBV9 and TRBJ2-3; weak D call: TRBD2 (6 bases). The TCR sequence derives from a woman aged 45-59 years in good health and CMV-seropositive. CDR3 coding DNA: TGTGCCAGCAGCCCCATCCCCGGGCGCGGGGGCACAGATACGCAGTATTTT. This translates into CASSPIPGRGGTDTQYF.